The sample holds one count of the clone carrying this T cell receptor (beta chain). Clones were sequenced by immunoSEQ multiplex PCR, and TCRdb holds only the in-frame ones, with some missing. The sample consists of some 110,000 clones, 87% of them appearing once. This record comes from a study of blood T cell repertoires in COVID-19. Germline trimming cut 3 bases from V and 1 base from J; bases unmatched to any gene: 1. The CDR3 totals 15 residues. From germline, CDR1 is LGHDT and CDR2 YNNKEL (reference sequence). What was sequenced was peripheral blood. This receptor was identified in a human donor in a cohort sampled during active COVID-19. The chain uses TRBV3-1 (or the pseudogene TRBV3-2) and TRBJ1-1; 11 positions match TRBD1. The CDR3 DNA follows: TGTGCCAGCAGCCATGGGACAGGGGGGAACACTGAAGCTTTCTTT. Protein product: CASSHGTGGNTEAFF.